The clone carrying this TCR beta chain turned up a few times. Other DNA sequences in this specimen translate into the identical CDR3. Only in-frame clones appear in the TCRdb table, and some are missing; sequencing was by immunoSEQ multiplex PCR. This sample has 300,000 or so clones; about 87% occur once, and the top ten carry 1.3%. The germline CDR1 and CDR2 sequences are SGHRS and YFSETQ. The CDR3 has 15 amino acids. J gave up 3 bases and V 3 bases, and 3 bases lay outside the gene matches. This sample is drawn from a study of blood T cell repertoires in COVID-19. Looking at the study overall: There were acute and convalescent COVID-19 samples, and they came from the United States, Italy and Spain. T cells, B-cell-depleted T cells, or PBMCs supplied cDNA or gDNA.

Sequencing used peripheral blood. The rearrangement links TRBV5-1 to TRBJ2-2, with 9 bases lining up with TRBD1. This sequence originates from a man between 70 and 80 years old with acute or convalescent COVID-19. CDR3 protein: CASSSRTGDTGELFF. CDR3 sequence (DNA): TGCGCCAGCAGCTCCCGGACAGGGGACACCGGGGAGCTGTTTTTT.